This TCR beta chain was captured in a study of Graves' ophthalmopathy and Graves' hyperthyroidism. Amplification from RNA transcripts yielded the TCR beta CDR3 regions. Second-round multiplex PCR came after a first-round RT-PCR that employed HTBI primers. TCRdb independently ran MiXCR on the multiplex PCR reads; one entry per CDR3 protein. The table includes some 380,000 distinct CDR3 sequences, about 16% detected once. Study-wide findings and caveats: Most clonotypes expanded in thyroid above 0.001 frequency were present in blood too.

This clonotype was detected ten times or more. The antigen is undetermined. The CDR3 runs to 13 residues. Trimming removed 5 bases at V and 1 base at J, with 8 bases between. The germline gives CDR1 SEHNR, CDR2 FQNEAQ (reference sequence). The source of this sequence is a woman aged 18-29 years with stable Graves' hyperthyroidism. Source material: peripheral blood. The chain carries TRBV7-9 and TRBJ1-2; D is uncertain. CDR3 residues: CASSQQINYGYTF. CDR3 nucleotide sequence: TGTGCCAGCAGCCAACAGATTAACTATGGCTACACCTTC. Variable domain in full (rest from reference TRBV7-9 and TRBJ1-2): DTGVSQNPRHKITKRGQNVTFRCDPISEHNRLYWYRQTLGQGPEFLTYFQNEAQLEKSRLLSDRFSAERPKGSFSTLEIQRTEQGDSAMYLCASSQQINYGYTFGSGTRLTVV.